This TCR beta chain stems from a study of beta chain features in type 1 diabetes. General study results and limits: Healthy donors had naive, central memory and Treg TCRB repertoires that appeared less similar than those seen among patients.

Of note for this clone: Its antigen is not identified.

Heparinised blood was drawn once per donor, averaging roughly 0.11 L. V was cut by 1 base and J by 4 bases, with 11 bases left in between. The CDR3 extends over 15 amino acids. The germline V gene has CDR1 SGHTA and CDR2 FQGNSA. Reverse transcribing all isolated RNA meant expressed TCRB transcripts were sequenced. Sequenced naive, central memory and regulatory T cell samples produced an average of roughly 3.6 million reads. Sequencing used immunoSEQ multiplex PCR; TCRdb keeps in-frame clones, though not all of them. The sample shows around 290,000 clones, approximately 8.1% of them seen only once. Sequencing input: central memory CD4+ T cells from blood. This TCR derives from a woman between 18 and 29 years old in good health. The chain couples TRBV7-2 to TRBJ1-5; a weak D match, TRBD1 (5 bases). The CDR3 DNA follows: TGTGCCAGCAGCTTAGATTGGACAACGAATCAGCCCCAGCATTTT. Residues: CASSLDWTTNQPQHF.